This T cell receptor beta chain was retrieved from a study of shared clonotypes between healthy human individuals. Study-wide findings and caveats: Exclusively blood specimens were collected; tissue repertoires likely differ.

About this clone: What it binds is unknown.

The naive CD8 population came from CD45RO-negative cells selected for CCR7, without terminally differentiated effector memory CD45RA+ cells. Everyone who donated was a Caucasian adult who lived in Nashville, Tennessee. The CDR3 covers 16 residues. Per the germline V gene, CDR1 is SEHNR and CDR2 is FQNEAQ (reference sequence). Trimming took off 5 bases at V and 0 bases at J, with 13 bases between the two ends. Deep-level settings were used for running the assay. Sequencing used immunoSEQ multiplex PCR; TCRdb keeps in-frame clones, though not all of them. The repertoire holds roughly 2 million clones, with about 95% as singletons.

The clonotype was recovered from a man aged 18 to 29 in good health. The J gene is TRBJ1-4, the V gene TRBV7-9; D not certain. Source material: naive CD8+ T cells sorted from blood. The CDR3 nucleotides are TGTGCCAGCAGCCCCAGACCAGGTGCAACTAATGAAAAACTGTTTTTT. Its protein product is CASSPRPGATNEKLFF.